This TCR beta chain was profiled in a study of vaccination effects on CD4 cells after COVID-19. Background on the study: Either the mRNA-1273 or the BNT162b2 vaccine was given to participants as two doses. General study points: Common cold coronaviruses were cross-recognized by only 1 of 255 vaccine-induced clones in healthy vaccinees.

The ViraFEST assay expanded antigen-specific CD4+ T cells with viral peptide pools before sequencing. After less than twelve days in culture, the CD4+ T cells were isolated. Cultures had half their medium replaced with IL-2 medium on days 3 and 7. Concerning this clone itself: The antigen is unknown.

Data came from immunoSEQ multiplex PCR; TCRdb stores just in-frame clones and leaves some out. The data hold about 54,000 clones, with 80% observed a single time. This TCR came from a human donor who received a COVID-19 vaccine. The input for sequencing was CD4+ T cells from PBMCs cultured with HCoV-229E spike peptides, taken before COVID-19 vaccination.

The CDR3 nucleotides are TGTGCCAGCAGCAAAGGGGCAGGGGGCTATGGCTACACCTTC. The encoded protein is CASSKGAGGYGYTF. The rearrangement uses TRBV28 and TRBJ1-2; 7 bases are a match to TRBD1. CDR1 and CDR2 from the germline V gene are MDHEN and SYDVKM. Trimming removed 6 bases from V and 4 bases from J; junction bases left unmatched: 8. This CDR3 spans 14 amino acids.